The 12 T cell receptor beta chains presented below share a single source sample, sequenced in a study of blood T cell repertoires in COVID-19. Measured with immunoSEQ multiplex PCR; TCRdb has only the in-frame clones, and not every one. In the table there are 55,000 to 65,000 clones, over 70% of which are singletons. Sequencing used peripheral blood. These receptors came from a man under 40 with COVID-19, enrolled during active disease.

The chain links TRBV6-5 to TRBJ1-1, with a tentative D call TRBD1 (6 bases). Trimming cost V 4 bases and J 7 bases, with 13 bases left between them. Germline values: CDR1 MNHEY, CDR2 SVGAGI. The CDR3 length is 13 residues. The CDR3 loop is CASSLDRRFEAFF. The CDR3 bases are TGTGCCAGCAGTTTGGACAGACGATTTGAAGCTTTCTTT.

This chain uses TRBV5-5 with TRBJ1-2; D call uncertain. CDR3 length: 13 amino acids. The germline V and J ends were trimmed by 1 base and 4 bases, with 8 bases remaining between them. The germline gives CDR1 SGHKS, CDR2 YYEKEE (reference sequence). The CDR3 DNA reads TGTGCCAGCAGCTTGCGGGAGCTCTATGGCTACACCTTC. It specifies CASSLRELYGYTF.

This chain links TRBV19 with TRBJ2-2; TRBD2 aligns across 7 bases. J gave up 6 bases and V 4 bases, and 2 bases lay outside the gene matches. CDR3 length: 13 residues. Per germline, CDR1 LNHDA and CDR2 SQIVND (reference sequence). In DNA form, the CDR3 reads TGTGCCAGTAGTACCACTAGCGCCGGGGAGCTGTTTTTT. It translates to CASSTTSAGELFF.

The CDR3 sequence: CASSPGGGNTEAFF. In DNA, the CDR3 is TGTGCCAGCTCACCGGGCGGGGGGAACACTGAAGCTTTCTTT. The rearrangement uses TRBV18 and TRBJ1-1, with D possibly matching TRBD1 (5 bases). V lost 3 bases and J lost 1, with 9 bases in between. In germline, CDR1 is KGHSH, CDR2 LQKENI. CDR3 size: 14 residues.

V and J are TRBV20-1 and TRBJ1-2; D unclear. Germline V gene lookup returns CDR1 DFQATT and CDR2 SNEGSKA (reference sequence). This CDR3 spans 11 amino acids. The V end was cut by 4 bases, the J end by 8 bases, with 11 bases between. The CDR3 region has the DNA TGCAGTGCTAAGTACGGGATGGGCTACACCTTC. Translated: CSAKYGMGYTF.

The chain has TRBV28 and TRBJ2-7; TRBD1 is a possible D gene (5 bases). In germline, CDR1 is MDHEN, CDR2 SYDVKM. CDR3 length: 11 residues. Trimming stripped 6 bases from V and 2 bases from J, with 5 bases between. In DNA form, the CDR3 reads TGTGCCAGCAGGACAGCCTACGAGCAGTACTTC. Its protein product is CASRTAYEQYF. The entire variable domain, with the rest obtained from reference TRBV28 and TRBJ2-7, is as follows: DVKVTQSSRYLVKRTGEKVFLECVQDMDHENMFWYRQDPGLGLRLIYFSYDVKMKEKGDIPEGYSVSREKKERFSLILESASTNQTSMYLCASRTAYEQYFGPGTRLTVT.

V usage is TRBV3-1 (or the pseudogene TRBV3-2) and J usage is TRBJ2-3; 12 bases are a match to TRBD2. Germline CDR1 and CDR2: LGHDT and YNNKEL (reference sequence). The CDR3 has 16 residues. Germline trimming cut 4 bases from V and 5 bases from J; bases unmatched to any gene: 7. CDR3 loop: CASSPRRLAGVDTQYF. CDR3 bases: TGTGCCAGCAGCCCCAGGCGACTAGCGGGAGTAGATACGCAGTATTTT.

This clone was detected only a few times. V is TRBV6-5 and J is TRBJ1-5, with TRBD1 matching 10 bases. Germline values: CDR1 MNHEY, CDR2 SVGAGI. After removal of 4 bases from V and 2 bases from J, the junction contained 5 bases not matched to a gene. The CDR3 is 16 residues long. CDR3 nucleotide sequence: TGTGCCAGCAGTTCCCGGGACAGGGGCCGCAATCAGCCCCAGCATTTT. It is translated as CASSSRDRGRNQPQHF.

V gene TRBV5-4 combines with J gene TRBJ1-1, with 7 positions matching TRBD1. Trimming at V came to 1 base and at J to 6 bases, leaving 3 bases not matched to a gene. The CDR3 covers 13 residues. In germline, CDR1 is SGHNT, CDR2 YYREEE (reference sequence). The CDR3 region is CASSLQGGAEAFF. CDR3 DNA sequence: TGTGCCAGCAGCTTGCAGGGGGGAGCTGAAGCTTTCTTT.

The chain links TRBV5-4 to TRBJ2-5; 8 nucleotides line up with TRBD1. The CDR3 runs to 13 residues. The germline V gene has CDR1 SGHNT and CDR2 YYREEE (reference sequence). V lost 4 bases to trimming and J lost 4 bases; unmatched junction nucleotides: 3. The CDR3 loop reads CASSRQGRETQYF. Here the CDR3 DNA reads TGTGCCAGCAGCCGACAGGGGAGAGAGACCCAGTACTTC.

This sequence joins TRBV28 and TRBJ1-2; 8 bases are a match to TRBD1. This CDR3 comprises 13 residues. Germline V gene data show CDR1 as MDHEN and CDR2 as SYDVKM. The V and J ends lost 10 bases and 6 bases, in that order; junction bases with no gene match: 10. CDR3 sequence reads: CATHFEDRDGYTF. The DNA of the CDR3 is TGTGCCACCCACTTTGAGGACAGGGATGGCTACACCTTC.

For this clone: At one boundary the junction diverges from the germline segment, which might be a read error. The V gene is TRBV14, the J gene TRBJ1-2; D gene unclear. Germline V gene lookup returns CDR1 SGHDN and CDR2 FVKESK. This CDR3 spans 14 amino acids. CDR3 amino acids: CASSQDSWLDESAF. The CDR3 nucleotides read TGTGCCAGCAGCCAAGATAGTTGGCTAGACGAGTCTGCCTTC. Looking up the rest from reference TRBV14 and TRBJ1-2 gives the full variable domain: EAGVTQFPSHSVIEKGQTVTLRCDPISGHDNLYWYRRVMGKEIKFLLHFVKESKQDESGMPNNRFLAERTGGTYSTLKVQPAELEDSGVYFCASSQDSWLDESAFGSGTRLTVV.